The 8 T cell receptor beta chains below all came from one sample that was sequenced in a study of TIL therapy for anti-PD-1-resistant metastatic lung cancer (dated by TCRdb to the early 2020s). Using bias-controlled multiplex PCR with the immunoSEQ v3 hsTCRB kit, the TCR beta CDR3 regions were amplified from genomic DNA. As stored in TCRdb, this immuneACCESS dataset retains in-frame rearrangements with V and J assigned. A fraction of the clones does not appear; measured against another copy, unresolved V genes explain less than half of the discrepancy, and the remainder lacks a known reason. For this sample the table gives about 59,000 clones, of which more than 60% were detected only once. 1.5% to 2% of the sample lies in the top ten. In light of the paper, this sample's time point label describes: pre-treatment sample, taken before nivolumab and TIL therapy. The input for sequencing was blood, taken at baseline. The origin of the receptors is a person aged 25-85 years with non-small cell lung cancer.

V usage is TRBV11-3 and J usage is TRBJ1-1, with D hard to call. Germline CDR1 is SGHNT and CDR2 is YENEEA. V lost 2 bases and J lost 4, with 5 bases in between. The CDR3 is 12 residues long. CDR3 DNA sequence: TGTGCCAGCAGCTTATCCCCCACTGAAGCTTTCTTT. Its protein is CASSLSPTEAFF. Full variable domain (remainder filled in from reference TRBV11-3 and TRBJ1-1): EAGVVQSPRYKIIEKKQPVAFWCNPISGHNTLYWYLQNLGQGPELLIRYENEEAVDDSQLPKDRFSAERLKGVDSTLKIQPAELGDSAVYLCASSLSPTEAFFGQGTRLTVV.

This clone was seen a single time. The chain recombines TRBV13 with TRBJ1-1; no clear D gene. V lost 5 bases and J 0 bases, leaving 10 bases between the germline ends. This CDR3 comprises 14 residues. From germline, CDR1 is PRHDT and CDR2 FYEKMQ (reference sequence). The CDR3, as DNA: TGTGCCAGCAGCCGGAAAGAAATGAACACTGAAGCTTTCTTT. Amino acids: CASSRKEMNTEAFF. The complete variable domain, with remaining parts taken from reference TRBV13 and TRBJ1-1, reads AAGVIQSPRHLIKEKRETATLKCYPIPRHDTVYWYQQGPGQDPQFLISFYEKMQSDKGSIPDRFSAQQFSDYHSELNMSSLELGDSALYFCASSRKEMNTEAFFGQGTRLTVV.

This clone has just a few counts. The chain links TRBV25-1 to TRBJ2-7; TRBD1 matches 8 bases. Germline assignment: CDR1 MGHDK and CDR2 SYGVNS. V shed 6 bases and J 6 bases; nucleotides not matched to a gene: 7. The CDR3 is made up of 13 amino acids. CDR3 bases: TGTGCCAGCAGCGTCCCGGGACAGGCCGAGCAGTACTTC. It is translated as CASSVPGQAEQYF.

This clone has just one count. The chain joins TRBV15 to TRBJ1-2; D is ambiguous. Deletions cut 0 bases from V and 0 bases from J, with 8 bases between. From germline, CDR1 is LNHNV and CDR2 YYDKDF (reference sequence). The CDR3 consists of 15 residues. The CDR3 region is CATSRDKSANYGYTF. In nucleotides, the CDR3 is TGTGCCACCAGCAGAGATAAGAGCGCTAACTATGGCTACACCTTC.

This chain links TRBV5-1 with TRBJ1-1; D may be TRBD1 (5 bases). CDR3 length: 20 amino acids. V lost 3 bases, J lost 0 bases, and 27 bases lay in between. Germline V CDR1 and CDR2: SGHRS, YFSETQ. The CDR3 here is CASSSAPVQRGREMNTEAFF. CDR3 DNA sequence: TGCGCCAGCAGCTCCGCACCCGTCCAAAGGGGCAGGGAGATGAACACTGAAGCTTTCTTT.

The chain couples TRBV5-6 to TRBJ2-1; D is uncertain. The CDR3 runs to 12 residues. CDR1 is SGHDT and CDR2 is YYEEEE in the germline V gene. The V end was cut by 0 bases, the J end by 10 bases, with 8 bases between. CDR3 sequence reads: CASSLELAEQFF. The DNA for the CDR3 is TGTGCCAGCAGCTTGGAATTAGCCGAGCAGTTCTTC. The full variable domain, its missing parts supplied by reference TRBV5-6 and TRBJ2-1, is DAGVTQSPTHLIKTRGQQVTLRCSPKSGHDTVSWYQQALGQGPQFIFQYYEEEERQRGNFPDRFSGHQFPNYSSELNVNALLLGDSALYLCASSLELAEQFFGPGTRLTVL.

The chain joins TRBV5-1 to TRBJ2-7; 11 bases are shared with TRBD2. V trimming: 0 bases; J trimming: 3 bases; junction bases outside the gene matches: 11. Germline V gives CDR1 SGHRS, CDR2 YFSETQ. This CDR3 is 18 amino acids long. The CDR3 sequence is CASSLVLAGGSAYYEQYF. The CDR3 nucleotides are TGCGCCAGCAGCTTGGTTTTAGCGGGAGGGTCGGCCTACTACGAGCAGTACTTC.

The genes are TRBV10-1 and TRBJ2-2; tentatively, D is TRBD1 or TRBD2 (5 bases each). From germline, CDR1 is WNHNN and CDR2 SYGVQD (reference sequence). The V end lost 6 bases, the J end lost 0 bases, and 11 bases lay between the germline ends. The CDR3 contains 15 residues. CDR3 amino acids: CASSAGASNTGELFF. The CDR3, as DNA: TGCGCCAGCAGCGCCGGGGCCTCGAACACCGGGGAGCTGTTTTTT.